This T cell receptor (beta chain) was documented in a study of CD8+ T cells in alopecia areata. Researchers sorted pooled cutaneous lymph node cells on the basis of CD4, CD8alpha, NKG2D, NKG2ACE and other markers. This clone was recorded at least ten times. Gene names follow the mouse nomenclature. The read terminates 4 residues before the CDR3 end, so the remaining end is supplied by the germline J gene. Isolated RNA was reverse transcribed into cDNA used as the sequencing template. Sequenced by immunoSEQ multiplex PCR; TCRdb stores in-frame clones only, minus some. The sample yields 200,000 to 300,000 clones, without any singletons. CDR3 size: 14 residues. Looked up from germline, CDR1 is MNHDT and CDR2 is YYDKIL. The V end lost 7 bases, the J end lost 0 bases, and 11 bases lay between the germline ends.

The sequence came from a C3H/HeJ mouse with alopecia areata. The strain's MHC type: H2-k. Sample: CD4+ T cells sorted from a lymph node. The chain combines TRBV17 with TRBJ2-3; a possible D gene is TRBD1 (6 bases). CDR3 sequence reads: CASTQGGSAETLYF. CDR3 bases read: TGTGCTAGCACACAGGGTGGAAGTGCAGAA.